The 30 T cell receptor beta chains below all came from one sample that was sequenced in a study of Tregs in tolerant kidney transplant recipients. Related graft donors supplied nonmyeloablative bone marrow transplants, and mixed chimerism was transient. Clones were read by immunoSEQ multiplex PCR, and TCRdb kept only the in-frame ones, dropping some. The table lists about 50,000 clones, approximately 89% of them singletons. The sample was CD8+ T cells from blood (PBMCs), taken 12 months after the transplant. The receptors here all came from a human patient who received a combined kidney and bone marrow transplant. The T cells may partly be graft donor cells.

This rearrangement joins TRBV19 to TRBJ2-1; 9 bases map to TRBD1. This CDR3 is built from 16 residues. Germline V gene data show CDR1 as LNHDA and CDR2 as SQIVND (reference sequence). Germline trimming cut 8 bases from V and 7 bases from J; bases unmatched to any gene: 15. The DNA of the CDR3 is TGTGCCAGTCGTGACCCTTTCGACAGGGGGTTTAATGAGCAGTTCTTC. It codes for CASRDPFDRGFNEQFF.

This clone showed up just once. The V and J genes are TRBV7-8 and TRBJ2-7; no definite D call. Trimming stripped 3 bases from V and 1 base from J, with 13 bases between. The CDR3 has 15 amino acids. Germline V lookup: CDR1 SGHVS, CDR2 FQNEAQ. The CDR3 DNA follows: TGTGCCAGCAGCTTTCTAGATTCTTTTTCCTACGAGCAGTACTTC. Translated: CASSFLDSFSYEQYF.

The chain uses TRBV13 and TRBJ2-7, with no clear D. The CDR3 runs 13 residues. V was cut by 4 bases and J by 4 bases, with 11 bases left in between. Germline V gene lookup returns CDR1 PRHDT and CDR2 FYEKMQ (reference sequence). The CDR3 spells CASSSHGGYEQYF. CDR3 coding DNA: TGTGCCAGCAGCTCTCATGGCGGATACGAGCAGTACTTC.

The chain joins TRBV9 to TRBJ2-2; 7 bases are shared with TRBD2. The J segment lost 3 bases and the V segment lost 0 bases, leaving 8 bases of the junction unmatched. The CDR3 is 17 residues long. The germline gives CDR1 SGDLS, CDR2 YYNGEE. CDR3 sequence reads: CASSVDWRGGDTGELFF. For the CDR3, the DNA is TGTGCCAGCAGCGTAGATTGGAGGGGAGGGGACACCGGGGAGCTGTTTTTT.

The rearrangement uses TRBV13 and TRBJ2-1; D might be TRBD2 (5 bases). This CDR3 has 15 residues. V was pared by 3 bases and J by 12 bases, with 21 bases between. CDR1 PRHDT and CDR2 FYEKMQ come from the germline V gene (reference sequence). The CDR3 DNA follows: TGTGCCAGCAGCTTGGCCTCCGGGATTAGGATAGGGCAGTTCTTC. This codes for CASSLASGIRIGQFF.

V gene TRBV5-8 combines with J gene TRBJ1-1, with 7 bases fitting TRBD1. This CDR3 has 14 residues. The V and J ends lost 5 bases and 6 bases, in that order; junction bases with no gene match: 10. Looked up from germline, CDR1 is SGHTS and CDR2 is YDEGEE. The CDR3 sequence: CASRTTGEWAEAFF. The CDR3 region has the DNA TGTGCCAGCAGAACCACAGGGGAGTGGGCTGAAGCTTTCTTT.

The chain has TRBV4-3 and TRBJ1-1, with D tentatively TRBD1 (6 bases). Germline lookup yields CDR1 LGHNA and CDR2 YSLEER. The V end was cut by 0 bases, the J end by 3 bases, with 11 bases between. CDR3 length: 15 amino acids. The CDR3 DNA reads TGCGCCAGCAGCCAAGATCCGGGGGGCTACACTGAAGCTTTCTTT. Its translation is CASSQDPGGYTEAFF.

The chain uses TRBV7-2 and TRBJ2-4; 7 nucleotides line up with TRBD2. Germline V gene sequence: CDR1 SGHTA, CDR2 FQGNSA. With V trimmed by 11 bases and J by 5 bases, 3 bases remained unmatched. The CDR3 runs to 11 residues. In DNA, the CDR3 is TGTGCCGTGGGGGGGGAAAACATTCAGTACTTC. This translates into CAVGGENIQYF.

The CDR3 spells CASSIVPISGEQYF. Written as DNA, the CDR3 is TGTGCCAGTAGTATAGTTCCTATCTCGGGCGAGCAGTACTTC. The chain employs TRBV19 and TRBJ2-7; D call uncertain. Trimming took off 1 base at V and 6 bases at J, with 13 bases between the two ends. The length of the CDR3 is 14 residues. Germline V CDR1 and CDR2: LNHDA, SQIVND (reference sequence).

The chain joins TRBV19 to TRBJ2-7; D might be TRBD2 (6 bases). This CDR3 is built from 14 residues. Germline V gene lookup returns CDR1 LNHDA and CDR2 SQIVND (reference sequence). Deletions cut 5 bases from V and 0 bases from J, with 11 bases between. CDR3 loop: CASSPGRGSYEQYF. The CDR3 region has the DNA TGTGCCAGTAGTCCCGGGAGAGGCTCCTACGAGCAGTACTTC.

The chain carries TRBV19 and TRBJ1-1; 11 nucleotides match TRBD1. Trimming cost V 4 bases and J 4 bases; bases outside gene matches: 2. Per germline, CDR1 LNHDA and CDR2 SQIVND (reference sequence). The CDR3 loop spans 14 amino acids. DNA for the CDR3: TGTGCCAGTAGTAGGACAGGGGGCTTCACTGAAGCTTTCTTT. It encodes CASSRTGGFTEAFF.

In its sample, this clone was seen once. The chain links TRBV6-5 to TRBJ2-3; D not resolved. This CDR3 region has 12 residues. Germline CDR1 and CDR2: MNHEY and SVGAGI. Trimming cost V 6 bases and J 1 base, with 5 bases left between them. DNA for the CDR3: TGTGCCAGCAGACGAGGCACAGATACGCAGTATTTT. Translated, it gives CASRRGTDTQYF.

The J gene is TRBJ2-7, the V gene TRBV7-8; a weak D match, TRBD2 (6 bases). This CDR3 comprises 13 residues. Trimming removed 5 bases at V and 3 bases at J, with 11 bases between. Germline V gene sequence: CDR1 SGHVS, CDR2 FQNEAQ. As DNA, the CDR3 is TGTGCCAGCAGCAATACGGGGGTCTACGAGCAGTACTTC. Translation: CASSNTGVYEQYF.

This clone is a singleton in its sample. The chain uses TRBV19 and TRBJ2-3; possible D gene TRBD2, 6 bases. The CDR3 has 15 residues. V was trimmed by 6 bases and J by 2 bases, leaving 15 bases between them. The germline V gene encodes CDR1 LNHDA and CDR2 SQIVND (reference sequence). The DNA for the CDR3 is TGTGCCAGTAGAAGGACCGCGGGGTACACAGATACGCAGTATTTT. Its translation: CASRRTAGYTDTQYF.

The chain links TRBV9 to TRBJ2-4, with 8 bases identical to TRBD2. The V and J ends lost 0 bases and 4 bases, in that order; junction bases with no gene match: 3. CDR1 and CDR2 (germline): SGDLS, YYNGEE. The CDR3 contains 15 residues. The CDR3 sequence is CASSVDSGGKNIQYF. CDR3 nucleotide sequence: TGTGCCAGCAGCGTAGATTCGGGAGGGAAAAACATTCAGTACTTC.

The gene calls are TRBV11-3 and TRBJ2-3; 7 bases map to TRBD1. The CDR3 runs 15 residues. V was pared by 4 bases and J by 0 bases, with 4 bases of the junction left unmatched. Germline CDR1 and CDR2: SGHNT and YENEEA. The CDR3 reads CASSSDRTSTDTQYF. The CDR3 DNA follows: TGTGCCAGCAGCTCGGACAGGACTAGCACAGATACGCAGTATTTT.

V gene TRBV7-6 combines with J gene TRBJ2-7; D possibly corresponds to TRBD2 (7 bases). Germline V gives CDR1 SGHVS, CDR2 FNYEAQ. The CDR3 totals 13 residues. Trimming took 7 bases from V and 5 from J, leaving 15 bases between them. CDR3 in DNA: TGTGCCAGCACGAGGGGGGGCCTGGACGAGCAGTACTTC. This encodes CASTRGGLDEQYF.

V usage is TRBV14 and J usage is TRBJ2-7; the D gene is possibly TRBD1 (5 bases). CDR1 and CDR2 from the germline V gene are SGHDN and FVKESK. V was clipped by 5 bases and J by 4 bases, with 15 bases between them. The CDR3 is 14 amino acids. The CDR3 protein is CASSVRGQQYEQYF. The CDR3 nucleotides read TGTGCCAGCAGCGTAAGGGGCCAGCAATACGAGCAGTACTTC.

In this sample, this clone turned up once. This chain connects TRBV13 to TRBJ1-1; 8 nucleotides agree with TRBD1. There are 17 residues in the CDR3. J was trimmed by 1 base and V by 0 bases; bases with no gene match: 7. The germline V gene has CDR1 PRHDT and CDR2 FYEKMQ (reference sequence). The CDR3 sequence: CASSLGRTGWENTEAFF. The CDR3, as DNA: TGTGCCAGCAGCTTAGGCCGGACAGGGTGGGAGAACACTGAAGCTTTCTTT.

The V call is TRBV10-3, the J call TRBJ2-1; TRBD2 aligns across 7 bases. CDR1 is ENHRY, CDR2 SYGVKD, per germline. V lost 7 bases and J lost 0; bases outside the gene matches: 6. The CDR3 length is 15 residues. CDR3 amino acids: CAITPVAGSYNEQFF. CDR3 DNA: TGTGCCATCACGCCGGTAGCGGGCTCCTACAATGAGCAGTTCTTC.

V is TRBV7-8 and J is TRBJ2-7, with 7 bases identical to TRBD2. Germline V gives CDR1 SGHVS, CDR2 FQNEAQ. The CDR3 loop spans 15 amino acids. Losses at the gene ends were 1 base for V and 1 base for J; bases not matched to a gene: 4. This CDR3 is CASSLVAGVSYEQYF. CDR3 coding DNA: TGTGCCAGCAGCTTAGTGGCGGGAGTTTCCTACGAGCAGTACTTC. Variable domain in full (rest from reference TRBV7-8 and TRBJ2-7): GAGVSQSPRYKVAKRGQDVALRCDPISGHVSLFWYQQALGQGPEFLTYFQNEAQLDKSGLPSDRFFAERPEGSVSTLKIQRTQQEDSAVYLCASSLVAGVSYEQYFGPGTRLTVT.

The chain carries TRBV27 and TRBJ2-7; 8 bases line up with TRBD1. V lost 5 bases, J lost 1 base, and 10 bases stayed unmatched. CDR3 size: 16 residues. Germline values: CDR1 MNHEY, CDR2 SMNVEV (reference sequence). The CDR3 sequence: CASSPSTGEESYEQYF. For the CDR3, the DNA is TGTGCCAGCAGTCCGTCGACAGGGGAGGAATCCTACGAGCAGTACTTC.

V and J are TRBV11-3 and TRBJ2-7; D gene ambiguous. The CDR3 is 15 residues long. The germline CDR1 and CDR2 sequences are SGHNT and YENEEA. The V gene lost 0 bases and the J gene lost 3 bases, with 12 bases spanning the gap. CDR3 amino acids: CASSLESSADYEQYF. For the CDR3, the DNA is TGTGCCAGCAGCTTAGAAAGCAGCGCCGACTACGAGCAGTACTTC.

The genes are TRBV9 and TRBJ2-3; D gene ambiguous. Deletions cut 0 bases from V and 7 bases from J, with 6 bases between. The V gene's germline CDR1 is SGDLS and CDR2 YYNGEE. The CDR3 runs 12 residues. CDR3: CASSVVENTQYF. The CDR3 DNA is TGTGCCAGCAGCGTAGTTGAGAATACGCAGTATTTT.

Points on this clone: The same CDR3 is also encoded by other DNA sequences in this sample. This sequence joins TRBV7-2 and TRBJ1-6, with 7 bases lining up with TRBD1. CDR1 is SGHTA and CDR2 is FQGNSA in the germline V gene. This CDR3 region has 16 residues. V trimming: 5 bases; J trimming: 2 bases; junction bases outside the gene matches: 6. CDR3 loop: CASSPKGQAYNSPLHF. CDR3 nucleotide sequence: TGTGCCAGCAGCCCAAAAGGACAGGCCTATAATTCACCCCTCCACTTT.

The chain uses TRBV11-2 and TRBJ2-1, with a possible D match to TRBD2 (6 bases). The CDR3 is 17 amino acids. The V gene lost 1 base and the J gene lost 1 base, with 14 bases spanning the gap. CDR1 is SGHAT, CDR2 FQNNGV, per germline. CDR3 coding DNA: TGTGCCAGCAGCTTAGTGGAGGGGCCCCTATCCTACAATGAGCAGTTCTTC. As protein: CASSLVEGPLSYNEQFF.

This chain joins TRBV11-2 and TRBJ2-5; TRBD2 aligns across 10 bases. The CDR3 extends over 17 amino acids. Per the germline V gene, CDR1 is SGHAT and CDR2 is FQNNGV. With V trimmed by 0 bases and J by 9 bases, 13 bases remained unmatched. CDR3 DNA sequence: TGTGCCAGCAGCTTAGAGGCTAGCGGGGGCCCGGATGGGGCCCAGTACTTC. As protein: CASSLEASGGPDGAQYF.

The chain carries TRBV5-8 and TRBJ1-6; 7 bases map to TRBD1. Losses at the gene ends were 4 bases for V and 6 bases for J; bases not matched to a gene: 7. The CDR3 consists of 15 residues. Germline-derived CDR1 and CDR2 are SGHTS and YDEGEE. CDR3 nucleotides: TGTGCCAGCAGCCAGAACAGGGGATTTAATTCACCCCTCCACTTT. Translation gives CASSQNRGFNSPLHF.

CDR3: CASSDGGRGYTQYF. The CDR3 nucleotides are TGTGCCAGCAGTGACGGGGGCCGAGGGTATACGCAGTATTTT. The rearrangement joins TRBV6-4 to TRBJ2-3; D is perhaps TRBD1 (6 bases). The germline CDR1 and CDR2 sequences are MRHNA and SNTAGT. Trimming pared 2 bases from V and 7 bases from J, leaving 13 bases between. The CDR3 runs to 14 residues.

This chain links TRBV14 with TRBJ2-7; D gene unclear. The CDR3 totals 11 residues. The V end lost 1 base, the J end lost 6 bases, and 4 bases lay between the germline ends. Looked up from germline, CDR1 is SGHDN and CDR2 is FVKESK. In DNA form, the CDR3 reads TGTGCCAGCAGCCAAGTCTCCGAGCAGTACTTC. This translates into CASSQVSEQYF.